The text below deals with one T cell receptor beta chain. The antigen is undetermined. The source of the sample is a study of OX40 agonist ivuxolimab in advanced cancers. Study overall: Patients receiving dose escalation had hepatocellular carcinoma, melanoma, renal cell or head and neck cancer.

The CDR3 covers 15 residues. With V trimmed by 5 bases and J by 9 bases, 10 bases remained unmatched. In germline, CDR1 is LNHDA, CDR2 SQIVND (reference sequence). General study findings and limits: Partial responders treated at 0.1-3.0 mg/kg exhibited clonal expansion among the lowest measured.

The cohort excluded patients with autoimmune disease history or systemic immunosuppression. Assay used: immunoSEQ multiplex PCR; TCRdb lists only in-frame clones, some missing. The repertoire has roughly 75,000 clones, around 84% of them found once; the top ten carry 6.5%. The starting material was CD4+ or CD8+ T cells sorted from blood, obtained in a trial of the OX40 agonist ivuxolimab. The chain couples TRBV19 to TRBJ2-1, with 10 bases aligning to TRBD1. This TCR was sampled from an adult with an advanced solid tumor such as melanoma, head and neck, liver or kidney cancer. The CDR3 protein is CASSFPGQGFFEQFF. The CDR3 coding sequence is TGTGCCAGTAGTTTTCCGGGACAGGGGTTTTTTGAGCAGTTCTTC.